Listed below are T cell receptor beta chains from one sample, sequenced in a study of blood T cell repertoires in COVID-19. Only in-frame clones appear in the TCRdb table, and some are missing; sequencing was by immunoSEQ multiplex PCR. This sample carries 160,000 or so clones, roughly 85% of them seen once, and the ten largest clones take roughly 5%. Sequencing input: peripheral blood. Receptor source: a woman between 50 and 59 years old with COVID-19, enrolled during active disease. The CDR3 runs from the conserved cysteine through the conserved F or W. A D gene is named only where the DNA matches it firmly. Some rows have no size entry. The others give once, few or many, or a class for an expanded clone.

d_call	clone_size	j_call	v_call	cdr3_nt	cdr3_aa
TRBD1	.	TRBJ2-1	TRBV29-1	TGCAGCGCCATGAGACAGGGGGCGCCCAGCTCCTACAATGAGCAGTTCTTC	CSAMRQGAPSSYNEQFF
.	once	TRBJ1-4	TRBV5-5	TGTGCCAGCAGTTATCGCCGAACGGATGAAAAACTGTTTTTT	CASSYRRTDEKLFF
TRBD1	once	TRBJ1-6	TRBV15	TGTGCCACCAGCAGAGATCTTGGACAGGCGAATAATTCACCCCTCCACTTT	CATSRDLGQANNSPLHF
TRBD1	.	TRBJ1-6	TRBV5-1	TGCGCCAGCAGCTTGGGGGGACAGAATAATTCACCCCTCCACTTT	CASSLGGQNNSPLHF
TRBD2	few	TRBJ2-6	TRBV7-8	TGTGCCAGCAGCTTACTACTAGCGGGGGGGTACTCTGGGGCCAACGTCCTGACTTTC	CASSLLLAGGYSGANVLTF
TRBD2	.	TRBJ2-2	TRBV4-3	TGCGCCAGCAGCCAAGTCAAAAAGGCGGGGGGGCAACGGGGAGCTGTTTTT	CASSQVKKAGGQRGAVF
TRBD1	.	TRBJ1-4	TRBV9	TGTGCCAGCAGCGCTGGGACAGTCCCAACTAATGAAAAACTGTTTTTT	CASSAGTVPTNEKLFF
.	.	TRBJ2-1	TRBV7-3	TGTGCCAGCAGCTCCGGACAGCCACCGGGTGAGCAGTTCTTC	CASSSGQPPGEQFF
TRBD2	.	TRBJ2-5	TRBV5-1	TGCGCCAGCAGCGGGGTGGGTAGCGGGGGACCGTACCAAGAGACCCAGTACTTC	CASSGVGSGGPYQETQYF
TRBD1	.	TRBJ1-6	TRBV7-3	TGTGCCAGCAGCAAGGGACAGGGGTTTCACTCACCCCTCCACTTT	CASSKGQGFHSPLHF
TRBD2	once	TRBJ2-5	TRBV3-1/TRBV3-2	TGTGCCAGCAGCCGACCAAGTAGAATGAGCGGGGGACATCAAGAGACCCAGTACTTC	CASSRPSRMSGGHQETQYF
.	few	TRBJ1-1	TRBV7-9	TGTGCCAGCAGCTCCCAGGGTGGCACTGAAGCTTTCTTT	CASSSQGGTEAFF
.	.	TRBJ1-4	TRBV11-1	TGTGCCAGCAGCTTTGCGGGGCCCAATGAAAAACTGTTTTTT	CASSFAGPNEKLFF
.	once	TRBJ2-1	TRBV10-1	TGCGCCAGCAGTGAGACAGGCAATGAGCAGTTCTTC	CASSETGNEQFF
.	.	TRBJ2-7	TRBV28	TGTGCCAGCAGTTTATTAACAGACTACGAGCAGTACTTC	CASSLLTDYEQYF
TRBD1	.	TRBJ2-7	TRBV5-6	TGTGCCAGCAGCTGGGTGGACAGGGGCGACGAGCAGTACTTC	CASSWVDRGDEQYF
TRBD1	few	TRBJ2-1	TRBV9	TGTGCCAGCAGCGCCGGACAGGGGGCTTACAATGAGCAGTTCTTC	CASSAGQGAYNEQFF
TRBD2	.	TRBJ2-3	TRBV27	TGTGCCAGCAGTTTATCGATAGCGGGGATATCAGATACGCAGTATTTT	CASSLSIAGISDTQYF
TRBD2	.	TRBJ2-3	TRBV5-1	TGCGCCAGCAGCTATAGCGGGGGGCCTAGCACAGATACGCAGTATTTT	CASSYSGGPSTDTQYF
TRBD1	.	TRBJ1-6	TRBV19	TGTGCCAGTAGTCACCGCCGGGACAGGGTGGAATCACCCCTCCACTTT	CASSHRRDRVESPLHF
.	.	TRBJ2-7	TRBV5-1	TGCGCCAGCAGCTTGGCTGGGGGGATATCCTACGAGCAGTACTTC	CASSLAGGISYEQYF